This entry lists 26 T cell receptor beta chains sequenced from one sample in a study of PD-1 blockade in classical Hodgkin lymphoma. The protocol was immunoSEQ multiplex PCR, while the TCRdb copy is restricted to in-frame clones and leaves out a portion. The data hold around 96,000 clones, with roughly 84% observed a single time. Each patient's relapse followed autologous stem cell transplantation, and brentuximab vedotin exposure varied. The sequences come from peripheral blood mononuclear cells (PBMCs), collected at baseline. These receptors were collected from a human donor with classical Hodgkin lymphoma.

The V and J genes are TRBV7-2 and TRBJ1-5; 7 bases match TRBD1. CDR1 SGHTA and CDR2 FQGNSA come from the germline V gene. The CDR3 covers 14 residues. Unmatched junction bases numbered 6, after V lost 4 bases and J lost 6 bases. CDR3 DNA: TGTGCCAGCAGCTCTCAAGGGGGCGGTCAGCCCCAGCATTTT. As protein: CASSSQGGGQPQHF.

The chain employs TRBV6-6 and TRBJ2-1, with 8 positions matching TRBD2. J was trimmed by 8 bases and V by 6 bases; bases with no gene match: 12. Germline V gene data show CDR1 as MNHNY and CDR2 as SVGAGI (reference sequence). The CDR3 is made up of 15 amino acids. This CDR3 reads CASSPAAGGVYEQFF. The CDR3, as DNA: TGTGCCAGCAGCCCTGCCGCGGGAGGCGTATATGAGCAGTTCTTC.

The rearrangement joins TRBV10-3 to TRBJ2-2; D might be TRBD2 (5 bases). Trimming removed 1 base at V and 6 bases at J, with 12 bases between. Per the germline V gene, CDR1 is ENHRY and CDR2 is SYGVKD. The CDR3 spans 15 residues. This chain's CDR3 is CAISELGSGAGELFF. CDR3 sequence (DNA): TGTGCCATCAGTGAGTTGGGGAGTGGAGCCGGGGAGCTGTTTTTT.

V and J are TRBV30 and TRBJ1-3; D uncertain. V was shortened by 3 bases and J by 2 bases, with 2 bases between the two germline ends. The CDR3 spans 11 residues. Germline V gene lookup returns CDR1 GTSNPN and CDR2 SVGIG (reference sequence). CDR3 in amino acids: CAWSPGNTIYF. CDR3 in DNA: TGTGCCTGGAGCCCTGGAAACACCATATATTTT.

The chain uses TRBV6-1 and TRBJ2-3; either TRBD1 or TRBD2 may supply D (6 bases each). CDR1 is MNHNS and CDR2 is SASEGT in the germline V gene. V gave up 8 bases and J gave up 9 bases, with 18 bases separating them. The CDR3 runs 13 residues. CDR3 nucleotides: TGTGCCAGCTCTGTCAAAGGGGGAGGAACGCAGTATTTT. Translation gives CASSVKGGGTQYF.

Only a few counts were recorded for this clone. The gene calls are TRBV5-1 and TRBJ1-2; 10 nucleotides line up with TRBD1. V was pared by 4 bases and J by 4 bases, with 10 bases of the junction left unmatched. Germline V gives CDR1 SGHRS, CDR2 YFSETQ. The CDR3 sequence is 16 residues long. Here the CDR3 reads CASSPQGQGWAYGYTF. Here the CDR3 DNA reads TGCGCCAGCAGCCCTCAGGGACAGGGGTGGGCCTATGGCTACACCTTC.

The chain employs TRBV11-1 and TRBJ1-1; 8 bases line up with TRBD1. CDR1 and CDR2 (germline): SGHAT, FQDESV (reference sequence). Germline trimming cut 3 bases from V and 5 bases from J; bases unmatched to any gene: 5. The CDR3 length is 14 residues. This chain's CDR3 is CASSLDRVGTEAFF. In nucleotides, the CDR3 is TGTGCCAGCAGCTTGGACAGGGTGGGGACTGAAGCTTTCTTT.

The chain is built from TRBV28 and TRBJ2-2; unclear D gene. The V end lost 2 bases, the J end lost 1 base, and 14 bases lay between the germline ends. The CDR3 length is 17 residues. Germline V gene lookup returns CDR1 MDHEN and CDR2 SYDVKM. The CDR3 DNA reads as TGTGCCAGCAGTTTAATTGGACGGTTAGAGAACACCGGGGAGCTGTTTTTT. It codes for CASSLIGRLENTGELFF. The variable domain in full, with the rest retrieved from reference TRBV28 and TRBJ2-2, is DVKVTQSSRYLVKRTGEKVFLECVQDMDHENMFWYRQDPGLGLRLIYFSYDVKMKEKGDIPEGYSVSREKKERFSLILESASTNQTSMYLCASSLIGRLENTGELFFGEGSRLTVL.

Only a few counts were recorded for this clone. This rearrangement joins TRBV7-9 to TRBJ1-1; the D is unclear. V was trimmed by 3 bases and J by 4 bases, leaving 12 bases between them. The CDR3 is made up of 14 amino acids. Looked up from germline, CDR1 is SEHNR and CDR2 is FQNEAQ (reference sequence). CDR3 in amino acids: CASSLGIEGTEAFF. In DNA form, the CDR3 reads TGTGCCAGCAGCTTGGGGATAGAGGGCACTGAAGCTTTCTTT.

This rearrangement joins TRBV6-5 to TRBJ1-1; TRBD1 might be the D (5 bases). Germline V gene lookup returns CDR1 MNHEY and CDR2 SVGAGI. The CDR3 contains 15 residues. V was trimmed by 6 bases and J by 1 base, leaving 15 bases between them. The CDR3 sequence: CASSPGFTANTEAFF. In DNA form, the CDR3 reads TGTGCCAGCAGCCCAGGGTTCACAGCGAACACTGAAGCTTTCTTT.

The gene calls are TRBV7-9 and TRBJ2-6; D assignment may be TRBD1 or TRBD2 (5 bases each). The CDR3 contains 18 residues. The V gene's germline CDR1 is SEHNR and CDR2 FQNEAQ (reference sequence). Trimming left V 5 bases short and J 0 bases short, with 17 bases between. Written as DNA, the CDR3 is TGTGCCAGCAGCCCTCACGGGGCCGAATACTCTGGGGCCAACGTCCTGACTTTC. Residues: CASSPHGAEYSGANVLTF.

CDR3 amino acids: CASSFLGQDQETQYF. The DNA for the CDR3 is TGTGCCAGCAGCTTTCTGGGACAGGACCAAGAGACCCAGTACTTC. The chain uses TRBV7-2 and TRBJ2-5, with 8 bases matching TRBD1. Germline V lookup: CDR1 SGHTA, CDR2 FQGNSA. The CDR3 is made up of 15 amino acids. With 3 bases clipped from V and 0 bases from J, the junction kept 3 bases outside the gene matches.

V gene TRBV10-3 combines with J gene TRBJ2-5; D assignment may be TRBD1 or TRBD2 (5 bases each). The J call may be in error: the DNA end matches TRBJ2-7 better. The length of the CDR3 is 13 residues. Germline lookup yields CDR1 ENHRY and CDR2 SYGVKD. The CDR3 is CAISEGTLYEQYF. The CDR3 bases are TGTGCCATCAGTGAGGGGACCCTCTACGAGCAGTACTTC.

This rearrangement joins TRBV2 to TRBJ2-7; D is perhaps TRBD2 (5 bases). From germline, CDR1 is SNHLY and CDR2 FYNNEI. Trimming stripped 6 bases from V and 2 bases from J, with 11 bases between. The CDR3 is 13 amino acids. The CDR3 sequence is CASSRTPTYEQYF. CDR3 coding DNA: TGTGCCAGCAGCAGGACTCCTACCTACGAGCAGTACTTC.

The chain is built from TRBV7-3 and TRBJ1-1; a weak D match, TRBD1 (5 bases). V lost 4 bases and J lost 4, with 13 bases in between. The CDR3 is 14 residues long. Germline loops: CDR1 SGHTA, CDR2 FQGTGA. The CDR3 sequence: CASSSQGTITEAFF. DNA for the CDR3: TGTGCCAGCAGCTCACAAGGGACCATCACTGAAGCTTTCTTT. Looking up the rest from reference TRBV7-3 and TRBJ1-1 gives the full variable domain: GAGVSQTPSNKVTEKGKYVELRCDPISGHTALYWYRQSLGQGPEFLIYFQGTGAADDSGLPNDRFFAVRPEGSVSTLKIQRTERGDSAVYLCASSSQGTITEAFFGQGTRLTVV.

This clone was recorded only once. J is TRBJ2-3 and V is TRBV29-1, with a tentative D call TRBD1 (6 bases). In germline, CDR1 is SQVTM, CDR2 ANQGSEA. This CDR3 region has 11 residues. Between the trimmed V and J ends, which lost 6 bases and 3 bases, there was a span of 7 bases. The CDR3 loop reads CSVGTTDTQYF. As DNA, the CDR3 is TGCAGCGTCGGGACAACAGATACGCAGTATTTT.

CDR3 coding DNA: TGTGCCAGTAGTATTGAGGGCACCCCCTACGAGCAGTACTTC. Its protein product is CASSIEGTPYEQYF. This chain links TRBV19 with TRBJ2-7; tentatively, D is TRBD2 (5 bases). CDR1 LNHDA and CDR2 SQIVND come from the germline V gene (reference sequence). Trimming cost V 3 bases and J 2 bases, with 11 bases left between them. The CDR3 has 14 amino acids.

V and J are TRBV9 and TRBJ2-2; 11 nucleotides match TRBD2. J was trimmed by 0 bases and V by 2 bases; bases with no gene match: 3. This CDR3 region has 17 residues. CDR1 and CDR2 from the germline V gene are SGDLS and YYNGEE. CDR3 residues: CASSVGGLAANTGELFF. DNA of the CDR3: TGTGCCAGCAGCGTCGGGGGACTAGCGGCGAACACCGGGGAGCTGTTTTTT.

The chain couples TRBV7-2 to TRBJ1-2; 8 bases match TRBD1. Germline CDR1 is SGHTA and CDR2 is FQGNSA. V lost 5 bases to trimming and J lost 4 bases; unmatched junction nucleotides: 6. The CDR3 is 14 residues long. Written as DNA, the CDR3 is TGTGCCAGCAGCCTCGGGACAGGCCCCTATGGCTACACCTTC. Its translation: CASSLGTGPYGYTF.

This chain uses TRBV19 with TRBJ1-1; D is unresolved. Germline-derived CDR1 and CDR2 are LNHDA and SQIVND (reference sequence). Trimming shortened V by 7 bases and J by 0 bases, and 12 bases separated the two germline ends. The CDR3 spans 14 residues. The DNA for the CDR3 is TGTGCCAGTATGGTGGTAGGGATGAACACTGAAGCTTTCTTT. It translates to CASMVVGMNTEAFF.

The chain links TRBV25-1 to TRBJ1-1, with unresolved D. The V end was cut by 3 bases, the J end by 11 bases, with 10 bases between. This CDR3 has 11 residues. Germline loops: CDR1 MGHDK, CDR2 SYGVNS. The CDR3 sequence is CASSDYAAAFF. The DNA of the CDR3 is TGTGCCAGCAGTGATTACGCAGCGGCTTTCTTT.

The V gene is TRBV9, the J gene TRBJ2-7, with unresolved D. CDR3 size: 15 residues. CDR1 is SGDLS and CDR2 is YYNGEE in the germline V gene. V lost 4 bases and J 3 bases, leaving 17 bases between the germline ends. CDR3 sequence reads: CASSPQAGWVYEQYF. The CDR3 DNA sequence: TGTGCCAGCAGCCCCCAGGCAGGCTGGGTCTACGAGCAGTACTTC.

CDR3 sequence (DNA): TGTGCCTGGAGCCCGGGATACACAGATACGCAGTATTTT. Protein: CAWSPGYTDTQYF. The V call is TRBV30, the J call TRBJ2-3; D is possibly TRBD2 (5 bases). The V and J ends lost 3 bases and 2 bases respectively, with 9 bases between them. CDR1 and CDR2 (germline): GTSNPN, SVGIG (reference sequence). This CDR3 comprises 13 residues.

This clone came up once. Given the absence of the conserved phenylalanine or tryptophan at the CDR3 end, a read error is likely. The V call is TRBV10-3, the J call TRBJ1-2, with TRBD1 matching 7 bases. With 3 bases clipped from V and 7 bases from J, the junction kept 5 bases outside the gene matches. Looked up from germline, CDR1 is ENHRY and CDR2 is SYGVKD. The CDR3 is 13 amino acids. CDR3 region: CAISDNRGSGYTL. The CDR3 DNA follows: TGTGCCATCAGTGATAACAGGGGATCTGGCTACACCCTC.

The chain combines TRBV4-3 with TRBJ1-4, with D unclear. V was pared by 1 base and J by 7 bases, with 13 bases between. CDR3 size: 15 residues. From germline, CDR1 is LGHNA and CDR2 YSLEER. The CDR3 is CASSQARRVGEKLFF. The DNA for the CDR3 is TGCGCCAGCAGCCAAGCCAGGCGGGTCGGTGAAAAACTGTTTTTT.

The chain employs TRBV10-3 and TRBJ2-2, with D maybe TRBD2 (6 bases). The CDR3 sequence is 15 residues long. Trimming took off 6 bases at V and 0 bases at J, with 11 bases between the two ends. Per the germline V gene, CDR1 is ENHRY and CDR2 is SYGVKD. CDR3 residues: CAIRDGRSNTGELFF. The CDR3 DNA reads TGTGCCATCAGGGACGGGAGATCGAACACCGGGGAGCTGTTTTTT.